This entry describes one T cell receptor (beta chain). Per the original methods: From reference gene primer amplification, estimates of nucleated cell counts were derived. Only in-frame clones appear in the TCRdb table, and some are missing; sequencing was by immunoSEQ multiplex PCR. V, J and clone size reflect that table, while D and trimming were determined from the DNA. The sample lists about 230,000 clones; approximately 90% were seen once. This entry is derived from a study of blood T cell repertoires in COVID-19. As for the study in general: COVID-19 samples from acute and convalescent phases originated in the United States, Italy and Spain. PBMCs, B-cell-depleted T cells, or T cells provided the cDNA or gDNA that made up the material.

This CDR3 has 17 amino acids. V was trimmed by 0 bases and J by 0 bases, leaving 12 bases between them. Germline-derived CDR1 and CDR2 are SGHVS and FQNEAQ. Patients in Seattle were enrolled during active infection, then followed longitudinally. The TCR originated in a man aged 50 to 59 with COVID-19, enrolled during active disease. Sequencing was performed on peripheral blood. The chain links TRBV7-8 to TRBJ1-5; D remains unclear. CDR3 residues: CASSLAIKTDSNQPQHF. The CDR3 nucleotides read TGTGCCAGCAGCTTAGCGATTAAAACAGATAGCAATCAGCCCCAGCATTTT.